This T cell receptor (beta chain) appears in the sequencing data of a study of cytomegalovirus exposure and HLA in healthy donors. Whole-study findings and limits: Among CMV-associated TCR beta chains, most appeared HLA-restricted in a later analysis. Many donors shared some public TCRs, even though most TCR sequences were rare.

With respect to this clone: What it binds is unknown.

The PCR used 60 Vbeta and 13 Jbeta primers. The assay was immunoSEQ multiplex PCR, and TCRdb's table has in-frame clones only and misses some. The sample has 95,000 to 110,000 clones; approximately 79% are singletons. This clonotype was sampled from a woman between 40 and 50 years old in good health and CMV-seropositive. Sample: PBMCs.

Here the CDR3 DNA reads TGCGCCAGCAGTGACGGGGGGGCCGGGGAGCTGTTTTTT. As protein: CASSDGGAGELFF. The genes are TRBV10-2 and TRBJ2-2; TRBD2 agrees at 8 bases. From germline, CDR1 is WSHSY and CDR2 SAAADI. The CDR3 contains 13 residues. The V segment lost 3 bases and the J segment 6 bases; nucleotides outside the gene matches: 0.